The rows below give T cell receptor beta chains drawn from one sample of a study of long-term antiretroviral therapy in people with HIV. Assay used: immunoSEQ multiplex PCR; TCRdb lists only in-frame clones, some missing. The data show 13,000 or so clones, more than 80% seen once. The input for sequencing was unsorted PBMCs, taken 3.2 years before starting antiretroviral therapy. All receptors derive from a man in his forties with HIV. Both conserved end residues are part of each CDR3. The order of the fields is clone size, J gene, V gene, D gene, CDR3 protein, CDR3 DNA. D genes are given only for firm matches. Clone size is not always given. Where it is, it says once, few, many or a class for expanded clones.

>-|TRBJ2-7|TRBV27|-
CASSLSLGTLVYEQYF
TGTGCCAGCAGTTTAAGTCTTGGAACCCTCGTTTACGAGCAGTACTTC
>-|TRBJ1-1|TRBV27|TRBD1
CASSSGGSTEAFF
TGTGCCAGCAGTTCAGGGGGGAGCACTGAAGCTTTCTTT
>-|TRBJ2-7|TRBV18|TRBD1
CASSPDRGPEQYF
TGTGCCAGCTCACCCGACAGGGGGCCCGAGCAGTACTTC
>-|TRBJ2-7|TRBV4-2|-
CASSQVGPGAAGEQYF
TGTGCCAGCAGCCAAGTGGGCCCGGGGGCTGCTGGCGAGCAGTACTTC
>-|TRBJ1-1|TRBV6-1|-
CASSEGTWNTEAFF
TGTGCCAGCAGTGAAGGGACGTGGAACACTGAAGCTTTCTTT
>-|TRBJ1-1|TRBV9|-
CASSVGGRGDRTAFF
TGTGCCAGCAGCGTAGGGGGCAGGGGTGACAGGACGGCTTTCTTT
>-|TRBJ1-3|TRBV6-5|-
CASSRGAAGNTIYF
TGTGCCAGCAGTCGGGGGGCAGCTGGAAACACCATATATTTT
>-|TRBJ1-6|TRBV30|TRBD1
CAWSPPGTGVSPLHF
TGTGCCTGGAGTCCCCCCGGGACAGGGGTTTCACCCCTCCACTTT
>-|TRBJ2-2|TRBV28|-
CASSLRWTNTGELFF
TGTGCCAGCAGTTTACGGTGGACTAACACCGGGGAGCTGTTTTTT
>-|TRBJ2-5|TRBV5-1|TRBD2
CASSLAPSGGEETQYF
TGCGCCAGCAGCTTGGCCCCTAGCGGGGGGGAAGAGACCCAGTACTTC
>-|TRBJ2-7|TRBV27|-
CASSLGAALSYEQYF
TGTGCCAGCAGTTTAGGAGCCGCCCTCTCCTACGAGCAGTACTTC
>few|TRBJ2-7|TRBV28|-
CASSFGTGYSYEQYF
TGTGCCAGCAGTTTTGGGACGGGGTACTCCTACGAGCAGTACTTC
>-|TRBJ1-2|TRBV21-1|-
CASRDGYTF
TGTGCCAGCAGGGATGGCTACACCTTC
>-|TRBJ1-6|TRBV6-5|-
CASRTASSYNSPLHF
TGTGCCAGTCGGACAGCCAGCTCCTATAATTCACCCCTCCACTTT
>once|TRBJ2-7|TRBV7-9|TRBD2
CASSFTSGGENSYEQYF
TGTGCCAGCAGCTTCACTAGCGGGGGGGAAAACTCCTACGAGCAGTACTTC
>-|TRBJ1-1|TRBV27|-
CASSLTDTYTEAFF
TGTGCCAGCTCACTAACCGACACGTACACTGAAGCTTTCTTT
>-|TRBJ1-1|TRBV5-1|TRBD1
CASSMVGQANTEAFF
TGCGCCAGCAGCATGGTGGGACAGGCTAACACTGAAGCTTTCTTT
>-|TRBJ1-3|TRBV19|-
CASSTDRYSGNTIYF
TGTGCCAGTAGTACCGACAGATACTCTGGAAACACCATATATTTT
>few|TRBJ2-3|TRBV4-1|-
CASSQGTTDTQYF
TGCGCCAGCAGCCAAGGGACCACAGATACGCAGTATTTT
>-|TRBJ1-1|TRBV5-1|-
CASSVDGYEAFF
TGCGCCAGCAGCGTGGACGGTTATGAAGCTTTCTTT
>-|TRBJ2-1|TRBV11-2|-
CASTVGGGSYNEQFF
TGTGCCAGCACCGTAGGGGGGGGCTCCTACAATGAGCAGTTCTTC
>-|TRBJ2-1|TRBV4-1|-
CASADWKNEQFF
TGCGCCAGCGCGGACTGGAAGAATGAGCAGTTCTTC
>once|TRBJ1-5|TRBV19|-
CASNLTPEQPQHF
TGTGCCAGTAACCTAACCCCAGAACAGCCCCAGCATTTT
>-|TRBJ1-2|TRBV5-1|-
CASSLGQRMGENYGYTF
TGCGCCAGCAGCTTAGGACAGCGGATGGGGGAGAACTATGGCTACACCTTC
>-|TRBJ1-2|TRBV12-5|-
CASGVGGQAGYTF
TGTGCTAGTGGTGTAGGGGGTCAGGCTGGCTACACCTTC
>once|TRBJ2-1|TRBV9|-
CASSRGGGHYNEQFF
TGTGCCAGCAGCCGAGGGGGAGGACACTACAATGAGCAGTTCTTC
>-|TRBJ1-4|TRBV10-2|-
CASSESLGQTSEKLFF
TGCGCCAGCAGTGAGTCTTTGGGGCAGACTAGTGAAAAACTGTTTTTT
>-|TRBJ2-3|TRBV30|-
CAWNLRGGTDTQYF
TGTGCCTGGAATTTAAGGGGGGGCACAGATACGCAGTATTTT
>-|TRBJ1-1|TRBV6-1|TRBD1
CASSESIQGIPGAFF
TGTGCCAGCAGTGAAAGTATACAGGGGATCCCGGGAGCTTTCTTT
>-|TRBJ2-1|TRBV5-4|-
CASSLDQDNEQFF
TGTGCCAGCAGCTTGGATCAGGACAATGAGCAGTTCTTC
>-|TRBJ2-1|TRBV19|-
CASSTDRSYNEQFF
TGTGCCAGTAGTACTGACCGGTCCTACAATGAGCAGTTCTTC
>-|TRBJ1-5|TRBV6-5|TRBD1
CASSLGTGMGQPQHF
TGTGCCAGCAGTCTGGGGACAGGGATGGGTCAGCCCCAGCATTTT
>-|TRBJ2-1|TRBV5-5|-
CASIVGDWSYNEQFF
TGTGCCAGCATCGTAGGGGACTGGTCCTACAATGAGCAGTTCTTC
>-|TRBJ1-2|TRBV5-4|TRBD1
CASSPDRGDSYGYTF
TGTGCCAGCAGCCCGGACAGGGGGGATTCCTATGGCTACACCTTC
>few|TRBJ1-3|TRBV7-9|TRBD1
CAGGQGFSGNTIYF
TGTGCCGGGGGACAGGGTTTCTCTGGAAACACCATATATTTT
>-|TRBJ2-7|TRBV5-1|-
CASSFTLVSSGDEQYF
TGCGCCAGCAGCTTCACTTTAGTCTCGAGTGGAGACGAGCAGTACTTC
>-|TRBJ2-7|TRBV7-8|-
CASSLGGGPRGGYEQYF
TGTGCCAGCAGCTTAGGGGGGGGCCCTAGGGGAGGCTACGAGCAGTACTTC
>-|TRBJ1-1|TRBV21-1|-
CASSKVRPWAFF
TGTGCCAGCAGCAAAGTGAGGCCCTGGGCTTTCTTT
>-|TRBJ2-7|TRBV9|TRBD1
CASSAGQGSSYEQYF
TGTGCCAGCAGCGCGGGACAGGGAAGCTCCTACGAGCAGTACTTC
>-|TRBJ1-3|TRBV10-2|-
CASSDPGAGNTIYF
TGCGCCAGCAGTGACCCTGGGGCTGGAAACACCATATATTTT
>-|TRBJ1-1|TRBV5-4|-
CASSLAWQGNTEAFF
TGTGCCAGCAGCTTGGCCTGGCAGGGTAACACTGAAGCTTTCTTT
>-|TRBJ2-7|TRBV27|-
CASSQQGYEQYF
TGTGCCAGCAGTCAACAGGGATACGAGCAGTACTTC
>-|TRBJ2-7|TRBV5-1|-
CASSLADGYEQYF
TGCGCCAGCAGCTTGGCCGATGGGTACGAGCAGTACTTC
>once|TRBJ2-1|TRBV15|-
CATSRDLTQLRLNEQFF
TGTGCCACCAGCAGAGATCTCACGCAGCTCCGCCTTAATGAGCAGTTCTTC
>-|TRBJ2-7|TRBV11-2|TRBD2
CASSPGLAGTGGQYF
TGTGCCAGCAGCCCGGGACTAGCGGGGACCGGCGGGCAGTACTTC
>-|TRBJ1-5|TRBV14|-
CASSQDGNQPQHF
TGTGCCAGCAGCCAAGATGGCAATCAGCCCCAGCATTTT
>-|TRBJ2-1|TRBV5-4|TRBD2
CASSLEAGGSNEQFF
TGTGCCAGCAGCTTGGAGGCGGGGGGGAGCAATGAGCAGTTCTTC
>few|TRBJ2-7|TRBV2|TRBD2
CASSTRSGGSYEQYF
TGTGCCAGCAGCACTAGGAGCGGGGGCTCCTACGAGCAGTACTTC
>-|TRBJ1-2|TRBV29-1|-
CSVEPGSATFGYTF
TGCAGCGTTGAACCCGGGAGCGCGACGTTCGGCTACACCTTC
>-|TRBJ1-2|TRBV9|-
CASSPEGLSNYGYTF
TGTGCCAGCAGCCCCGAGGGGCTGTCGAACTATGGCTACACCTTC
>-|TRBJ2-2|TRBV6-1|TRBD2
CASSGTSGNTGELFF
TGTGCCAGCAGTGGGACTAGCGGAAACACCGGGGAGCTGTTTTTT
>-|TRBJ2-6|TRBV30|TRBD1
CAWSVRQGARYPNVLTF
TGTGCCTGGAGTGTGCGTCAGGGGGCGCGGTACCCCAACGTCCTGACTTTC
>once|TRBJ1-4|TRBV7-9|-
CASSSTHRVSGEKLFF
TGTGCCAGCAGCTCGACCCACAGGGTGTCTGGTGAAAAACTGTTTTTT
>-|TRBJ1-1|TRBV16|-
CASSQSIAGKAFF
TGTGCCAGCAGCCAATCTATAGCAGGGAAAGCTTTCTTT